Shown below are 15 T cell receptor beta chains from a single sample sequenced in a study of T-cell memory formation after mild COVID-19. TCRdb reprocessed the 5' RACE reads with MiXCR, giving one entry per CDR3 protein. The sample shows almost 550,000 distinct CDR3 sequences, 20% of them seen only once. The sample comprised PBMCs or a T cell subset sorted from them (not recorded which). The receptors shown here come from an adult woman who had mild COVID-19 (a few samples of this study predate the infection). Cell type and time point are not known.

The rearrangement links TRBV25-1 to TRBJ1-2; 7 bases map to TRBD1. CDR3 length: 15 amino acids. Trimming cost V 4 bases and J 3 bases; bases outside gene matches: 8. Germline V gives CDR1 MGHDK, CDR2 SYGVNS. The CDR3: CASSAWDSSYYGYTF. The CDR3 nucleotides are TGTGCCAGCAGTGCTTGGGACAGTTCATACTATGGCTACACCTTC.

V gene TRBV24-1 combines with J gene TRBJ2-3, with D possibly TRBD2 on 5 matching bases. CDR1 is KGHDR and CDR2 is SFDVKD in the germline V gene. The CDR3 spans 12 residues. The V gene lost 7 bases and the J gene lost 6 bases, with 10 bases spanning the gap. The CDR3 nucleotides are TGTGCCACCAGAAGCGCTAGCGATACGCAGTATTTT. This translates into CATRSASDTQYF.

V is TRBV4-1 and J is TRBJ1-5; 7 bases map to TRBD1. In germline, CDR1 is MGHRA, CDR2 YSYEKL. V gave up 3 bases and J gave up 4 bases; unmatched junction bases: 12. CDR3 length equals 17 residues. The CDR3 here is CASSQGLRQGGNQPQHF. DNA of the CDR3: TGCGCCAGCAGCCAGGGATTGAGACAGGGTGGGAATCAGCCCCAGCATTTT.

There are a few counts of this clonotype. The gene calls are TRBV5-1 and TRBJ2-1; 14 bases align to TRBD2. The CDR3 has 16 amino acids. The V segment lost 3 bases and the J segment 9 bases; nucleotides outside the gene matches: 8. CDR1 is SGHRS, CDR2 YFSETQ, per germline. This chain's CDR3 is CASSWTSGGHPGEQFF. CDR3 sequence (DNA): TGCGCCAGCAGCTGGACTAGCGGGGGGCACCCCGGTGAGCAGTTCTTC. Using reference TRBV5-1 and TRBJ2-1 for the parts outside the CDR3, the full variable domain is KAGVTQTPRYLIKTRGQQVTLSCSPISGHRSVSWYQQTPGQGLQFLFEYFSETQRNKGNFPGRFSGRQFSNSRSEMNVSTLELGDSALYLCASSWTSGGHPGEQFFGPGTRLTVL.

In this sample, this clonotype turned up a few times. The CDR3 sequence: CASSSAGTGGARGYTF. The CDR3, as DNA: TGTGCCAGCAGTTCAGCCGGGACAGGGGGCGCCCGGGGCTACACCTTC. V gene TRBV6-6 combines with J gene TRBJ1-2; 12 nucleotides line up with TRBD1. Unmatched junction bases numbered 11, after V lost 4 bases and J lost 8 bases. The germline V gene has CDR1 MNHNY and CDR2 SVGAGI (reference sequence). The CDR3 is made up of 16 amino acids.

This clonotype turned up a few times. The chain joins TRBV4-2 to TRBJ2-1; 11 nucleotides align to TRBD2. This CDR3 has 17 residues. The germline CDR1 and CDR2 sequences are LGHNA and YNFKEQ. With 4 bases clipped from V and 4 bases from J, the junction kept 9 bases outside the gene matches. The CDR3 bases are TGTGCCAGCAGCCGGGGTCTTAGCGGGGGGGCGTACAATGAGCAGTTCTTC. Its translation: CASSRGLSGGAYNEQFF.

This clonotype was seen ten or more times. The CDR3 nucleotides are TGTGCCAGCAGTTACCTAGAAGGGGTAAACATTCAGTACTTC. Protein: CASSYLEGVNIQYF. The V gene is TRBV6-6, the J gene TRBJ2-4; TRBD1 might be the D (5 bases). The CDR3 has 14 residues. Trimming removed 2 bases at V and 6 bases at J, with 11 bases between. The germline CDR1 and CDR2 sequences are MNHNY and SVGAGI (reference sequence).

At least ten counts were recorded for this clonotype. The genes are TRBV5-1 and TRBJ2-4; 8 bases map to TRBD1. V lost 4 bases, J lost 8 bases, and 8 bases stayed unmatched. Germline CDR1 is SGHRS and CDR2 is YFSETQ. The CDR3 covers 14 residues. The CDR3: CASSPTGEKDIQYF. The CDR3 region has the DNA TGCGCCAGCAGCCCGACAGGGGAGAAGGACATTCAGTACTTC.

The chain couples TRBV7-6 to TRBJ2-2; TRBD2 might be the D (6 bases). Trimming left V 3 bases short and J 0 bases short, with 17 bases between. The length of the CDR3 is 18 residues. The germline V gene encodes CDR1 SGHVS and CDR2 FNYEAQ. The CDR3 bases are TGTGCCAGCAGCTTTCTTGCGGGGTACGGTTCGAACACCGGGGAGCTGTTTTTT. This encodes CASSFLAGYGSNTGELFF.

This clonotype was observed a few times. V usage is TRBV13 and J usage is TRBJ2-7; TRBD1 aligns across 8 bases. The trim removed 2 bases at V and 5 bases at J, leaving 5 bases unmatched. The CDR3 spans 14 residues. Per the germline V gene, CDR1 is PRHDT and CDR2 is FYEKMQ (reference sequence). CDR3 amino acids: CASSLSRGRNEQYF. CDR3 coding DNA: TGTGCCAGCAGCTTAAGCAGGGGGCGAAACGAGCAGTACTTC.

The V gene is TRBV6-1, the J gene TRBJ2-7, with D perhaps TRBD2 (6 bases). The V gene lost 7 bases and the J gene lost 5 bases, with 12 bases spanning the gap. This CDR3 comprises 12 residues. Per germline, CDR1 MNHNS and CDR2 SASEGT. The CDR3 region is CASNSGGNEQYF. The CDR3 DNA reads TGTGCCAGCAATAGCGGAGGGAACGAGCAGTACTTC.

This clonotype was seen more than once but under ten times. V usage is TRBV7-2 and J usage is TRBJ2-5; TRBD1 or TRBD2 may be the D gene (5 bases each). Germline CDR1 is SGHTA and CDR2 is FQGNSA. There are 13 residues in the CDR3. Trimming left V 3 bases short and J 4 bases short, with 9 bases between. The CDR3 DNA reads TGTGCCAGCAGCTTCGGGACCCTAGAGACCCAGTACTTC. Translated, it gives CASSFGTLETQYF. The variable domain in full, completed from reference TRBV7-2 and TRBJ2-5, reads GAGVSQSPSNKVTEKGKDVELRCDPISGHTALYWYRQSLGQGLEFLIYFQGNSAPDKSGLPSDRFSAERTGGSVSTLTIQRTQQEDSAVYLCASSFGTLETQYFGPGTRLLVL.

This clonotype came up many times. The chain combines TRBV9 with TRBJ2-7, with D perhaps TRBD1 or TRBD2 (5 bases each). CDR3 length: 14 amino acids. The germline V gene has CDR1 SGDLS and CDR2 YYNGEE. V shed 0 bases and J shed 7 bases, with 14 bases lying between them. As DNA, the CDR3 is TGTGCCAGCAGCGTAGGGGGACGGTATGGAGAGCAGTACTTC. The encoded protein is CASSVGGRYGEQYF.

The CDR3 loop reads CATSGQGAQETQYF. The CDR3 DNA is TGTGCCACTAGCGGACAGGGGGCCCAAGAGACCCAGTACTTC. The chain uses TRBV15 and TRBJ2-5; 11 nucleotides match TRBD1. V lost 9 bases to trimming and J lost 1 base; unmatched junction nucleotides: 4. Per germline, CDR1 LNHNV and CDR2 YYDKDF (reference sequence). This CDR3 comprises 14 residues.

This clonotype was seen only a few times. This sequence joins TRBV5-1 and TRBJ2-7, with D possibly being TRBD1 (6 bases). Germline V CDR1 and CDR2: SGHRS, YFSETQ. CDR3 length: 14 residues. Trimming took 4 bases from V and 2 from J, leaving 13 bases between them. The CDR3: CASSPGDTTYEQYF. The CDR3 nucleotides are TGCGCCAGCAGCCCAGGGGATACGACCTACGAGCAGTACTTC.